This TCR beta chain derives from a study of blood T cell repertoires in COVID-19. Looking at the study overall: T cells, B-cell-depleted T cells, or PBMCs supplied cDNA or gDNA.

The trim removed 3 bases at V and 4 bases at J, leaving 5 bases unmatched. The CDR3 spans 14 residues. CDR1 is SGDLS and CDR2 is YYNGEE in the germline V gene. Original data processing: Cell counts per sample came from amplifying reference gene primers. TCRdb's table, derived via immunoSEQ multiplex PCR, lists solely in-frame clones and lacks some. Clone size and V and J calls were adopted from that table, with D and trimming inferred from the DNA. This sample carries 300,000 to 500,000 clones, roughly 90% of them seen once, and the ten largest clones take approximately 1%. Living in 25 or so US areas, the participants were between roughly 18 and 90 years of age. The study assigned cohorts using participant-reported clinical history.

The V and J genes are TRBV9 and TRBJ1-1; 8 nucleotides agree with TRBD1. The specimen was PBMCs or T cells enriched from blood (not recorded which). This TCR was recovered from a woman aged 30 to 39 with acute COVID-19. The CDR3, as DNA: TGTGCCAGCAGCGGACAGGGGATGAGCACTGAAGCTTTCTTT. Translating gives CASSGQGMSTEAFF.